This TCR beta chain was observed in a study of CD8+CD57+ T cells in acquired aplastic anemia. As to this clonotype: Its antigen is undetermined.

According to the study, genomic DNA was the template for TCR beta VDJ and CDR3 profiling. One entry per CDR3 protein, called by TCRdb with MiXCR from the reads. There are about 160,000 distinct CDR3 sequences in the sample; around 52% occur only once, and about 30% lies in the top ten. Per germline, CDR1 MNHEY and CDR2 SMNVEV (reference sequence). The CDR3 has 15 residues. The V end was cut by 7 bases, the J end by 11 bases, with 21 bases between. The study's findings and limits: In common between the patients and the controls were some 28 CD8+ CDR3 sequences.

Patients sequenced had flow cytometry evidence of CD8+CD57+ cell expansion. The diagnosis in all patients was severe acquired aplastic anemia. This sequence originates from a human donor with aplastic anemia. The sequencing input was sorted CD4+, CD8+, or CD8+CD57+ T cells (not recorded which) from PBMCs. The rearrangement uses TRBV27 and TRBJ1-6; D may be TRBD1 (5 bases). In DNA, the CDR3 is TGTGCCAGCACCTCCGGGACGGGCGTTGACCCACCCCTCCACTTT. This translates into CASTSGTGVDPPLHF.